This T cell receptor beta chain appears in the sequencing data of a study of cytomegalovirus exposure and HLA in healthy donors. Study-wide findings and caveats: Reported results showed that the classifier diagnosed cytomegalovirus status with high specificity and sensitivity. Earlier findings revealed that most TCR beta V segments proved productive either about 87% or about 30% of the time.

Researchers ran the PCR with 60 Vbeta and 13 Jbeta primers. Method: immunoSEQ multiplex PCR; TCRdb's copy keeps in-frame clones and lacks some. This sample yields roughly 180,000 clones, of which about 75% are seen a single time; less than 3% belongs to the top ten. As for this clone: Its target is not known.

This receptor was obtained from a female donor in good health and CMV-seronegative. Material: PBMCs.

For the CDR3, the DNA is TGTGCCAGCAGTTCCATCCCAGGGGGCGGAATTGAAAAACTGTTTTTT. Translation gives CASSSIPGGGIEKLFF. This chain connects TRBV28 to TRBJ1-4; 8 bases line up with TRBD1. V lost 4 bases, J lost 7 bases, and 11 bases stayed unmatched. The length of the CDR3 is 16 residues. Germline CDR1 and CDR2: MDHEN and SYDVKM.